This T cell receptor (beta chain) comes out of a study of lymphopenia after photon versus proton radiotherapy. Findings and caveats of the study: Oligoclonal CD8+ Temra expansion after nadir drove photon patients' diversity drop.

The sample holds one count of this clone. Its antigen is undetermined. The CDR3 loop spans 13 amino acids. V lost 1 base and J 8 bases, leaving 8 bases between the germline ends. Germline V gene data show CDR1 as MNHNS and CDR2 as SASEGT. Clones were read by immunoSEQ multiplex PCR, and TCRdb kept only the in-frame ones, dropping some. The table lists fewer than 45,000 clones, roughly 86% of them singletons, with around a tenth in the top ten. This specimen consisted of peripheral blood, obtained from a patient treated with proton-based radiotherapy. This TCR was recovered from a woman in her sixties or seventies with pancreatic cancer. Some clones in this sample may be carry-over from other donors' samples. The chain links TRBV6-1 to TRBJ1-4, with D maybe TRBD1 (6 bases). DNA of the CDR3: TGTGCCAGCAGTGAAGAGAGGGGGGAAAAACTGTTTTTT. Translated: CASSEERGEKLFF.